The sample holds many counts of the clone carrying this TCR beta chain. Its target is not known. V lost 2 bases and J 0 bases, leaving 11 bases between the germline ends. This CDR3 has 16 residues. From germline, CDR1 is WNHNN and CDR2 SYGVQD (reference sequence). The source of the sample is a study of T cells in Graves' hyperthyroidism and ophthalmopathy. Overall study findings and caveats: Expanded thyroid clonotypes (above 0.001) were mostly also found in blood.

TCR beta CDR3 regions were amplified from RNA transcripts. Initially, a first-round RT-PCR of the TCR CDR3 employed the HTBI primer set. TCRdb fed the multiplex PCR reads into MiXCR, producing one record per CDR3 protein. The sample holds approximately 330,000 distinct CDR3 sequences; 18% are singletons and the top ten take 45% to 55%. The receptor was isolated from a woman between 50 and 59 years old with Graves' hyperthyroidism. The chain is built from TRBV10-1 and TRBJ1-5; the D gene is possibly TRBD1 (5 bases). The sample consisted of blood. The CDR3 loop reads CASSEVRVYSNQPQHF. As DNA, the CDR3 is TGCGCCAGCAGTGAGGTCAGGGTCTATAGCAATCAGCCCCAGCATTTT.